This passage covers 26 T cell receptor beta chains from one sample sequenced in a study of blood T cell repertoires in COVID-19. TCRdb's copy holds only in-frame clones and misses some; the assay was immunoSEQ multiplex PCR. The sample holds roughly 200,000 clones, about 88% seen once. Sample: PBMCs or T cells enriched from blood (not recorded which). The receptors shown here come from a woman aged 25 to 39 who had recovered from COVID-19.

The chain employs TRBV15 and TRBJ1-6; TRBD1 might be the D (5 bases). The V gene's germline CDR1 is LNHNV and CDR2 YYDKDF (reference sequence). The CDR3 is 15 amino acids. The V end was cut by 0 bases, the J end by 8 bases, with 11 bases between. CDR3 sequence (DNA): TGTGCCACCAGCAGAGATTTAACAGGCTATTCACCCCTCCACTTT. It translates to CATSRDLTGYSPLHF.

The chain links TRBV15 to TRBJ2-3; TRBD2 matches 9 bases. Trimming removed 4 bases from V and 7 bases from J; junction bases left unmatched: 6. From germline, CDR1 is LNHNV and CDR2 YYDKDF (reference sequence). CDR3 length: 14 amino acids. CDR3 nucleotide sequence: TGTGCCACCAGCAATGTGCGGGGGGGCTATACGCAGTATTTT. It is translated as CATSNVRGGYTQYF.

J is TRBJ2-4 and V is TRBV6-2 or TRBV6-3, with D tentatively TRBD2 (6 bases). Trimming shortened V by 4 bases and J by 8 bases, and 12 bases separated the two germline ends. The CDR3 covers 13 residues. Germline lookup yields CDR1 MNHEY and CDR2 SVGEGT. In nucleotides, the CDR3 is TGTGCCAGCAGTTCCCAAACGGGGGACATTCAGTACTTC. The encoded protein is CASSSQTGDIQYF.

In regard to this clone: Other nucleotide sequences in the sample specify the same CDR3. The chain carries TRBV5-4 and TRBJ1-2, with 10 positions matching TRBD1. Germline V CDR1 and CDR2: SGHNT, YYREEE (reference sequence). The CDR3 is made up of 14 amino acids. Trimming cost V 4 bases and J 2 bases; bases outside gene matches: 2. This chain's CDR3 is CASSLGQGNYGYTF. CDR3 sequence (DNA): TGTGCCAGCAGCCTGGGACAGGGGAACTATGGCTACACCTTC.

The J gene is TRBJ1-1, the V gene TRBV7-2, with 7 bases matching TRBD1. The CDR3 runs 17 residues. V lost 1 base to trimming and J lost 4 bases; unmatched junction nucleotides: 12. The germline V gene has CDR1 SGHTA and CDR2 FQGNSA. Here the CDR3 DNA reads TGTGCCAGCAGCTTAGAGGCAGCGGGCAGGGGGAGCACTGAAGCTTTCTTT. Its translation is CASSLEAAGRGSTEAFF.

This sequence joins TRBV29-1 and TRBJ1-1; D is ambiguous. CDR1 and CDR2 (germline): SQVTM, ANQGSEA. With 6 bases removed from V and 1 base from J, the gap between germline ends came to 12 bases. The CDR3 is made up of 13 amino acids. CDR3 in DNA: TGCAGCGTCCGTCAGGAAGCGAACACTGAAGCTTTCTTT. As protein: CSVRQEANTEAFF.

CDR3 in amino acids: CASSQDREDTQYF. The DNA for the CDR3 is TGCGCCAGCAGCCAAGACAGGGAAGATACGCAGTATTTT. The chain employs TRBV4-3 and TRBJ2-3; a possible D gene is TRBD1 (5 bases). The CDR3 length is 13 residues. Germline values: CDR1 LGHNA, CDR2 YSLEER. Trimming stripped 0 bases from V and 5 bases from J, with 6 bases between.

The CDR3 DNA reads TGCGCCAGCAGCCAAGATCGTTCGGGCTGGACATTTCGCGGCTACACCTTC. Translating gives CASSQDRSGWTFRGYTF. The chain combines TRBV4-3 with TRBJ1-2; tentative D call: TRBD1 (5 bases). The CDR3 spans 17 residues. Germline CDR1 LGHNA, CDR2 YSLEER. Between the trimmed V and J ends, which lost 0 bases and 8 bases, there was a span of 22 bases.

CDR3 sequence reads: CASTRGRGNTEAFF. DNA for the CDR3: TGTGCCAGCACCCGGGGTCGGGGGAACACTGAAGCTTTCTTT. The chain combines TRBV5-6 with TRBJ1-1, with no clear D. CDR1 is SGHDT and CDR2 is YYEEEE in the germline V gene. This CDR3 is 14 amino acids long. Trimming took 6 bases from V and 1 from J, leaving 13 bases between them. The variable domain in full, with the rest retrieved from reference TRBV5-6 and TRBJ1-1, is DAGVTQSPTHLIKTRGQQVTLRCSPKSGHDTVSWYQQALGQGPQFIFQYYEEEERQRGNFPDRFSGHQFPNYSSELNVNALLLGDSALYLCASTRGRGNTEAFFGQGTRLTVV.

The rearrangement joins TRBV6-5 to TRBJ1-6; D not resolved. The CDR3 length is 14 residues. Germline V gene sequence: CDR1 MNHEY, CDR2 SVGAGI. Trimming cost V 0 bases and J 10 bases, with 10 bases left between them. The CDR3 region has the DNA TGTGCCAGCAGTTACTCGATGGCGGGATCACCCCTCCACTTT. Its protein is CASSYSMAGSPLHF.

The chain employs TRBV7-9 and TRBJ1-2; 8 bases align to TRBD1. The trim removed 5 bases at V and 2 bases at J, leaving 7 bases unmatched. Germline values: CDR1 SEHNR, CDR2 FQNEAQ (reference sequence). This CDR3 has 15 residues. For the CDR3, the DNA is TGTGCCAGCAGCCCGACCGGGACAGGAAACTATGGCTACACCTTC. Amino acid sequence: CASSPTGTGNYGYTF.

The V gene is TRBV5-8, the J gene TRBJ2-1; D is unclear. V lost 4 bases, J lost 9 bases, and 11 bases lay in between. Germline V gene lookup returns CDR1 SGHTS and CDR2 YDEGEE. There are 12 residues in the CDR3. For the CDR3, the DNA is TGTGCCAGCAGCCCTTTCAGTTCTGAGCAGTTCTTC. It codes for CASSPFSSEQFF.

The chain joins TRBV9 to TRBJ2-7; TRBD2 matches at 9 bases. The CDR3 spans 15 residues. Germline-derived CDR1 and CDR2 are SGDLS and YYNGEE. With V trimmed by 3 bases and J by 6 bases, 10 bases remained unmatched. CDR3 loop: CASSASSGDMVEQYF. The CDR3 DNA is TGTGCCAGCAGCGCGTCTAGCGGGGATATGGTCGAGCAGTACTTC.

The chain has TRBV7-6 and TRBJ1-4; D may be TRBD1 (5 bases). CDR1 is SGHVS, CDR2 FNYEAQ, per germline. The V gene lost 5 bases and the J gene lost 3 bases, with 10 bases spanning the gap. This CDR3 has 14 amino acids. CDR3 region: CASSGRVANEKLFF. DNA of the CDR3: TGTGCCAGCAGCGGCAGGGTGGCTAATGAAAAACTGTTTTTT.

The chain carries TRBV5-1 and TRBJ1-5, with D possibly being TRBD1 (6 bases). The germline V gene has CDR1 SGHRS and CDR2 YFSETQ. The CDR3 loop spans 14 amino acids. Trimming left V 5 bases short and J 4 bases short, with 13 bases between. CDR3 residues: CASSGGAGNQPQHF. The CDR3 DNA sequence: TGCGCCAGCAGTGGGGGGGCAGGGAATCAGCCCCAGCATTTT.

The chain uses TRBV7-8 and TRBJ1-3; D call uncertain. Germline loops: CDR1 SGHVS, CDR2 FQNEAQ. V lost 2 bases and J lost 4, with 6 bases in between. This CDR3 contains 13 residues. For the CDR3, the DNA is TGTGCCAGCAGCTTATCCATCGGAAACACCATATATTTT. Translating it yields CASSLSIGNTIYF.

The chain employs TRBV12-3 or TRBV12-4 and TRBJ1-4, with D possibly matching TRBD1 (5 bases). The germline V and J ends were trimmed by 6 bases and 8 bases, with 10 bases remaining between them. The CDR3 is made up of 12 amino acids. CDR3 DNA: TGTGCCAGCAGATCCGACAGAGAAAAACTGTTTTTT. Residues: CASRSDREKLFF.

The table lists this clone with a few counts. The CDR3 reads CASSELGGGAGDTQYF. The CDR3 coding sequence is TGTGCCAGCAGTGAACTTGGCGGGGGGGCCGGAGATACGCAGTATTTT. This chain joins TRBV6-1 and TRBJ2-3, with 9 bases aligning to TRBD2. V lost 2 bases, J lost 5 bases, and 8 bases stayed unmatched. The CDR3 has 16 residues. Germline-derived CDR1 and CDR2 are MNHNS and SASEGT.

This chain joins TRBV6-2 or TRBV6-3 and TRBJ2-2; 7 positions match TRBD2. The CDR3 consists of 15 residues. Germline V gene data show CDR1 as MNHEY and CDR2 as SVGEGT. With 6 bases clipped from V and 5 bases from J, the junction kept 9 bases outside the gene matches. The CDR3, as DNA: TGTGCCAGCAGCCGGACTAGTCGAGCTACCGGGGAGCTGTTTTTT. Protein sequence: CASSRTSRATGELFF.

This chain connects TRBV5-3 to TRBJ1-4; maybe TRBD1 (6 bases). TRBV5-3 is an open reading frame, and its role is uncertain. The length of the CDR3 is 14 residues. Trimming shortened V by 0 bases and J by 8 bases, and 11 bases separated the two germline ends. CDR3 residues: CARSLGGGREKLFF. Here the CDR3 DNA reads TGTGCCAGAAGCTTGGGAGGGGGAAGGGAAAAACTGTTTTTT.

The CDR3 DNA reads TGTGCCAGCAGCCCTTCTGGACTAGCGGGGGGGCCGCAGGATACGCAGTATTTT. Residues: CASSPSGLAGGPQDTQYF. The chain employs TRBV7-2 and TRBJ2-3; 15 bases are shared with TRBD2. The CDR3 length is 18 residues. CDR1 and CDR2 (germline): SGHTA, FQGNSA. After removal of 5 bases from V and 6 bases from J, the junction contained 12 bases not matched to a gene.

V is TRBV14 and J is TRBJ2-2; the match to TRBD1 covers 7 bases. With 3 bases clipped from V and 4 bases from J, the junction kept 5 bases outside the gene matches. The CDR3 is made up of 15 amino acids. Looked up from germline, CDR1 is SGHDN and CDR2 is FVKESK. CDR3 coding DNA: TGTGCCAGCAGCCATGAGGGGACAGTCACCGGGGAGCTGTTTTTT. Its protein is CASSHEGTVTGELFF.

J is TRBJ1-4 and V is TRBV19; no clear D. This CDR3 is built from 12 residues. The V end lost 4 bases, the J end lost 5 bases, and 5 bases lay between the germline ends. Looked up from germline, CDR1 is LNHDA and CDR2 is SQIVND (reference sequence). The CDR3 DNA sequence: TGTGCCAGTAGTAAGAGGAATGAAAAACTGTTTTTT. Residues: CASSKRNEKLFF.

This chain links TRBV4-3 with TRBJ1-2, with D perhaps matching TRBD1 (6 bases). The CDR3 has 16 amino acids. Germline CDR1 reads LGHNA; CDR2 reads YSLEER. The ends were cut back, 0 bases at V and 6 bases at J, with 17 bases in the middle. CDR3 amino acids: CASSQELAQGLDGYTF. CDR3 sequence (DNA): TGCGCCAGCAGCCAAGAATTAGCCCAGGGGTTGGATGGCTACACCTTC.

This clone has a single count. The chain combines TRBV7-8 with TRBJ1-1; D call uncertain. The ends were cut back, 0 bases at V and 3 bases at J, with 8 bases in the middle. Germline assignment: CDR1 SGHVS and CDR2 FQNEAQ. CDR3 length: 14 amino acids. This CDR3 reads CASSLARIYTEAFF. CDR3 DNA: TGTGCCAGCAGCTTAGCGCGAATTTACACTGAAGCTTTCTTT.

The sample holds one count of this clone. The rearrangement joins TRBV19 to TRBJ1-4; D may be TRBD1 (6 bases). The V end lost 5 bases, the J end lost 0 bases, and 7 bases lay between the germline ends. This CDR3 spans 14 amino acids. In germline, CDR1 is LNHDA, CDR2 SQIVND (reference sequence). CDR3 DNA: TGTGCCAGTAGTTGGACAGCAACTAATGAAAAACTGTTTTTT. It translates to CASSWTATNEKLFF.